This TCR beta chain was identified during a study of cytomegalovirus exposure and HLA in healthy donors. V lost 4 bases and J 7 bases, leaving 11 bases between the germline ends. Germline V lookup: CDR1 SQVTM, CDR2 ANQGSEA. This CDR3 region has 12 residues. Primers included in the PCR were 60 Vbeta and 13 Jbeta primers. Generated by immunoSEQ multiplex PCR, the TCRdb table keeps only in-frame clones and is missing some. This table holds tens of thousands of clones, around 80% found once. In the case of this clone: Antigen: not known.

Study-wide results and caveats: HLA alleles were associated with roughly 15,000 TCR beta sequences in a later analysis at 0.05 false discovery rate. Later analysis placed DRB1 highest and HLA-C lowest in TCR association rates, which differed by HLA locus.

This rearrangement joins TRBV29-1 to TRBJ1-5; perhaps TRBD1 as D (6 bases). Material for sequencing was PBMCs. The TCR comes from a man between 45 and 60 years old in good health and CMV-seronegative. The CDR3 region has the DNA TGCAGCGTTGGGACAGCAAACCAGCCCCAGCATTTT. This translates into CSVGTANQPQHF.